This T cell receptor (beta chain) comes out of a study of T-cell memory formation after mild COVID-19. Overall study findings and caveats: Confirmation of SARS-CoV-2 specificity was lacking for second-wave clones peaking day 37.

Using its own MiXCR run on the 5' RACE reads, TCRdb lists one record per CDR3 protein. The sample lists hundreds of thousands of distinct CDR3 sequences; roughly 15% were seen once. As concerns this clonotype: Its antigen is unidentified.

This CDR3 spans 14 amino acids. The V and J ends lost 4 bases and 8 bases respectively, with 14 bases between them. CDR1 is SGHTA and CDR2 is FQGNSA in the germline V gene. This TCR was recovered from an adult woman who had mild COVID-19 (a few samples of this study predate the infection). Cell type and time point are not known. This sequence joins TRBV7-2 and TRBJ1-4; no firm D call. Sequencing was done on a sample of PBMCs or a T cell subset sorted from them (not recorded which). In DNA form, the CDR3 reads TGTGCCAGCAGCTCCATAGGTTTAGAGGAAAAACTGTTTTTT. Amino acids: CASSSIGLEEKLFF.